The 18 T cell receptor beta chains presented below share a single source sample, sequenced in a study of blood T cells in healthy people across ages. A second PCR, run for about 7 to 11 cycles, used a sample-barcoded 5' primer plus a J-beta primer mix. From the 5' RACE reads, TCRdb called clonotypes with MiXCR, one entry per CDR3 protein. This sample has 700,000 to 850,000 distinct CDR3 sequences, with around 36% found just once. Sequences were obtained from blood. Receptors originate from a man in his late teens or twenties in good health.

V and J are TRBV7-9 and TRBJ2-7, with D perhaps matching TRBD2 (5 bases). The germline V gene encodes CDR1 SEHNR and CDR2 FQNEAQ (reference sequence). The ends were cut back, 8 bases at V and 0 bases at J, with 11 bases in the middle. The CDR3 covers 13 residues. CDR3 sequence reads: CASCGSSSYEQYF. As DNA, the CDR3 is TGTGCCAGCTGCGGGTCAAGCTCCTACGAGCAGTACTTC.

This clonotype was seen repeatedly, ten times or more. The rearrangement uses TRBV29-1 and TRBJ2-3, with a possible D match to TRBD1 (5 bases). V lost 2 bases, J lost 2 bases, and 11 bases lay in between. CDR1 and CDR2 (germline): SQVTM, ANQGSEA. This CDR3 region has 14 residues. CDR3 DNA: TGCAGCGTTGAATACACGGACATCACAGATACGCAGTATTTT. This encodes CSVEYTDITDTQYF.

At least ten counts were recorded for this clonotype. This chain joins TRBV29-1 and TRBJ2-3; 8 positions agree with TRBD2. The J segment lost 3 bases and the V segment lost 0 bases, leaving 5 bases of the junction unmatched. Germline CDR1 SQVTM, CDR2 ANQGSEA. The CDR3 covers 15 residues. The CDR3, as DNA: TGCAGCGTTGAAGATACCGGGGGGGTAACAGATACGCAGTATTTT. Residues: CSVEDTGGVTDTQYF.

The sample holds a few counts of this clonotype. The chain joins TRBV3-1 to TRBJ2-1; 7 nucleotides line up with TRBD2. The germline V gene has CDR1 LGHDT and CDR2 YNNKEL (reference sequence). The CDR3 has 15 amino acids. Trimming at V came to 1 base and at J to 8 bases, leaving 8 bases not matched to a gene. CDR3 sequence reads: CASSQGRASGYEQFF. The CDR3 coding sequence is TGTGCCAGCAGCCAAGGGAGGGCTAGCGGTTATGAGCAGTTCTTC.

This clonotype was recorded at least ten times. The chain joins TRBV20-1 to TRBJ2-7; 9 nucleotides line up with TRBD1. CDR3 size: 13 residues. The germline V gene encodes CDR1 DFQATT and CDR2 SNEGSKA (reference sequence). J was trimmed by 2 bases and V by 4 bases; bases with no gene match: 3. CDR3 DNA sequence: TGCAGTGCTACGGGACAGGGACCCTACGAGCAGTACTTC. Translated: CSATGQGPYEQYF.

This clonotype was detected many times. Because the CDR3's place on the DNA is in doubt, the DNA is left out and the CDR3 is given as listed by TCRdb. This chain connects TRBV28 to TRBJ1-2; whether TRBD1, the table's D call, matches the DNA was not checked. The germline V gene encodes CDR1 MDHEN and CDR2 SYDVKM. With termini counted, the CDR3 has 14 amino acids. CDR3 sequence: CASSSSGADYGYTF.

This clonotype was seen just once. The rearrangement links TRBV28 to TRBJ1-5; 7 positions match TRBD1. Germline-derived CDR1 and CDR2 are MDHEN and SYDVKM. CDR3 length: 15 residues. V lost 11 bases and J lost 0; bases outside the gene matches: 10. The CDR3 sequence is CAGRVGTDSNQPQHF. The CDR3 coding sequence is TGTGCCGGTCGGGTGGGGACAGATAGCAATCAGCCCCAGCATTTT.

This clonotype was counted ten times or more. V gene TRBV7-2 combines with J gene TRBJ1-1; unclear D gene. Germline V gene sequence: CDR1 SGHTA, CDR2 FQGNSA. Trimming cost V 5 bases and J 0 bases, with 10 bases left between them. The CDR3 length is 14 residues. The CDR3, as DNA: TGTGCCAGCAGCCCGGGATCCCTGAACACTGAAGCTTTCTTT. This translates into CASSPGSLNTEAFF.

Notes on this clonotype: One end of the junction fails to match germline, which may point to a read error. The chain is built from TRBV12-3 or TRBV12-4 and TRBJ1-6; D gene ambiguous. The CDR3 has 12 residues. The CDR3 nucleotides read TGTGCCGGCAGGTTAGGCGTTTCACCCCTCCACTTT. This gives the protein CAGRLGVSPLHF.

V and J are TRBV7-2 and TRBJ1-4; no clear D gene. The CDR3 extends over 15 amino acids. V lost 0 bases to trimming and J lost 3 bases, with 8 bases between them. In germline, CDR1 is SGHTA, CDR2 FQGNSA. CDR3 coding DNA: TGTGCCAGCAGCTTAGCGATGGAGCCTAATGAAAAACTGTTTTTT. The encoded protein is CASSLAMEPNEKLFF.

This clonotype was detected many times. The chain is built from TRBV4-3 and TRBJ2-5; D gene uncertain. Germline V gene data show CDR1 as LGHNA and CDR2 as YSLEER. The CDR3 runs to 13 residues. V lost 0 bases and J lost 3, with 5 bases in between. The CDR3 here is CASSQEFEETQYF. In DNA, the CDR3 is TGCGCCAGCAGCCAAGAGTTCGAAGAGACCCAGTACTTC.

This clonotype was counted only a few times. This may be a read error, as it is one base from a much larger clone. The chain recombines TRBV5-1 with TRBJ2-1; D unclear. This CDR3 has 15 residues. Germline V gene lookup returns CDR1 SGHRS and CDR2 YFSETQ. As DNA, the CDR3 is TGCGCCAGCATCTTGGTTACCGGCGTCTACAATGAGCAGTTCTTC. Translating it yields CASILVTGVYNEQFF.

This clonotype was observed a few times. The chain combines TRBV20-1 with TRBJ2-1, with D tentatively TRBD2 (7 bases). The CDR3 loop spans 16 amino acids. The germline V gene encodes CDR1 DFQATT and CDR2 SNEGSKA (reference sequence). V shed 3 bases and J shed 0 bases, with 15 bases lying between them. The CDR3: CSARIAGASSYNEQFF. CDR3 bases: TGCAGTGCTAGGATCGCGGGGGCTAGCTCCTACAATGAGCAGTTCTTC.

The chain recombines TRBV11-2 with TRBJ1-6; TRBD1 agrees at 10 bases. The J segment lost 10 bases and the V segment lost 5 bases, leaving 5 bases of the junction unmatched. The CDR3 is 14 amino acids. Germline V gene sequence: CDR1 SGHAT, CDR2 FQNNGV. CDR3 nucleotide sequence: TGTGCCAGCAGCCCCGGGACAGGGGACTCACCCCTCCACTTT. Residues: CASSPGTGDSPLHF.

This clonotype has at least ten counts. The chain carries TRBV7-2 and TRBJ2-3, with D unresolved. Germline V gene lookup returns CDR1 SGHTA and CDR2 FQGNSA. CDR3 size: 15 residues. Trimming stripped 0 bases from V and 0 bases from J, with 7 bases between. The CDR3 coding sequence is TGTGCCAGCAGCTTAGCCAGAGCTAGCACAGATACGCAGTATTTT. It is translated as CASSLARASTDTQYF. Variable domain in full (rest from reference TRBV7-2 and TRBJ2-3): GAGVSQSPSNKVTEKGKDVELRCDPISGHTALYWYRQSLGQGLEFLIYFQGNSAPDKSGLPSDRFSAERTGGSVSTLTIQRTQQEDSAVYLCASSLARASTDTQYFGPGTRLTVL.

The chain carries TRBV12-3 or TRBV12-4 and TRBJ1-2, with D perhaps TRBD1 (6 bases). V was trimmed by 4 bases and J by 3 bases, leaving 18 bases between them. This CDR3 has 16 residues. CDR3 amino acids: CASSSLLGGQDYGYTF. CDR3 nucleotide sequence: TGTGCCAGCAGTTCCCTCCTAGGGGGGCAGGACTATGGCTACACCTTC.

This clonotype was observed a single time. The CDR3 coding sequence is TGCGCCAGCAGCCTAAACACAGGGGGGAACACTGAAGCTTTCTTT. Amino acid sequence: CASSLNTGGNTEAFF. This sequence joins TRBV4-1 and TRBJ1-1; TRBD1 matches at 8 bases. This CDR3 has 15 residues. Losses at the gene ends were 4 bases for V and 1 base for J; bases not matched to a gene: 5. Per the germline V gene, CDR1 is MGHRA and CDR2 is YSYEKL.

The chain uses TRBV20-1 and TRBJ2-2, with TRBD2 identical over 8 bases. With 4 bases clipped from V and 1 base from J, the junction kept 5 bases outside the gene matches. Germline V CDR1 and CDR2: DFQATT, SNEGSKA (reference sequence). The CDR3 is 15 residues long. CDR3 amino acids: CSAKTGGRNTGELFF. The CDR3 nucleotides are TGCAGTGCTAAAACGGGGGGGCGGAACACCGGGGAGCTGTTTTTT.